The 5 T cell receptor beta chains below were found in one sample sequenced in a study of blood T cells in healthy people across ages. Primers used in a second PCR of roughly 7 to 12 cycles were a sample-barcoded 5' primer and a J-beta primer mix. From the 5' RACE reads, TCRdb called clonotypes with MiXCR, one entry per CDR3 protein. The data contain hundreds of thousands of distinct CDR3 sequences, less than 40% of them singletons. The sequenced material came from blood. The receptors were gathered from a woman older than 75 in good health.

This clonotype occurred many times. V gene TRBV10-3 combines with J gene TRBJ2-7; 7 positions agree with TRBD1. V shed 5 bases and J 2 bases; nucleotides not matched to a gene: 6. This CDR3 spans 14 amino acids. The germline gives CDR1 ENHRY, CDR2 SYGVKD. CDR3 bases: TGTGCCATCAGTAACAGGGGACCGACCTACGAGCAGTACTTC. The encoded protein is CAISNRGPTYEQYF.

This clonotype was picked up many times. The chain is built from TRBV9 and TRBJ2-4, with D maybe TRBD1 (5 bases). CDR3 length equals 15 residues. Germline lookup yields CDR1 SGDLS and CDR2 YYNGEE. Trimming stripped 0 bases from V and 6 bases from J, with 13 bases between. DNA for the CDR3: TGTGCCAGCAGCGTAGCTGTGGGGCATGGAAACATTCAGTACTTC. This gives the protein CASSVAVGHGNIQYF.

This clonotype appeared many times. J is TRBJ2-3 and V is TRBV9; D unresolved. The germline CDR1 and CDR2 sequences are SGDLS and YYNGEE. Trimming took 4 bases from V and 2 from J, leaving 11 bases between them. The CDR3 extends over 14 amino acids. The CDR3 sequence: CASSFRWATDTQYF. The DNA of the CDR3 is TGTGCCAGCAGCTTCCGTTGGGCCACAGATACGCAGTATTTT.

This clonotype was detected only a few times. This chain links TRBV12-3 or TRBV12-4 with TRBJ1-5; no clear D gene. This CDR3 is built from 17 residues. Trimming shortened V by 1 base and J by 6 bases, and 19 bases separated the two germline ends. For the CDR3, the DNA is TGTGCCAGCAGTTTAGTTGGGCGATCGAGGGAGATTCAGCCCCAGCATTTT. Protein sequence: CASSLVGRSREIQPQHF.

Details on this clonotype: Mismatch with germline at one junction end may stem from a read error. The chain has TRBV4-1 and TRBJ1-1, with unresolved D. CDR1 is MGHRA and CDR2 is YSYEKL in the germline V gene. This CDR3 is 12 amino acids long. CDR3: CASSQDVTGAFF. The CDR3 DNA sequence: TGCGCCAGCAGCCAAGATGTCACTGGAGCTTTCTTT.